The clone carrying this T cell receptor beta chain was recorded once. This sample was taken from a study of blood T cell repertoires in COVID-19. Study-level background: Donors in the United States, Italy and Spain gave samples during acute or convalescent COVID-19. Sources were T cells, B-cell-depleted T cells, or PBMCs; the material itself was cDNA or gDNA.

Trimming left V 3 bases short and J 1 base short, with 6 bases between. This CDR3 spans 13 amino acids. In the original workflow: Nucleated cell counts were estimated from reference gene primer amplification. TCRdb keeps only in-frame clones here, not all; method: immunoSEQ multiplex PCR. D and trimming come from the DNA, and the V and J calls and clone size come from that table. The repertoire holds approximately 100,000 clones, with about 86% as singletons. This chain connects TRBV12-3 or TRBV12-4 to TRBJ1-1, with unresolved D. The source is a human donor in a cohort sampled during active COVID-19. The source material was peripheral blood. The CDR3 loop is CASSFGGNTEAFF. The DNA for the CDR3 is TGTGCCAGCAGTTTTGGAGGGAACACTGAAGCTTTCTTT.